These T cell receptor beta chains were read from a single sample in a study of high-grade serous ovarian cancer treatment subgroups. The repertoire was sequenced with immunoSEQ multiplex PCR; TCRdb's copy has only in-frame clones and lacks some. The sample carries 35,000 to 45,000 clones, approximately 81% recorded once. The source material was tumor tissue. The source is a human donor with high-grade serous ovarian cancer. Both conserved end residues are part of each CDR3. The D gene is left open where the match is weak. For some rows the clone size is stated as once, few or many, or as a class when expanded; others skip it.

v_call	clone_size	j_call	cdr3_length	d_call	cdr3_aa	cdr3_nt
TRBV4-1	-	TRBJ2-7	15	-	CASSLGREGGYEQYF	TGCGCCAGCAGCCTGGGACGAGAGGGCGGGTACGAGCAGTACTTC
TRBV13	-	TRBJ2-5	14	-	CASAYSVEGETQYF	TGTGCCAGCGCTTACTCGGTAGAGGGGGAGACCCAGTACTTC
TRBV25-1	once	TRBJ2-1	13	-	CASSRAPYNEQFF	TGTGCCAGCAGCAGGGCGCCCTACAATGAGCAGTTCTTC
TRBV5-6	-	TRBJ2-2	14	-	CASSGRGRTGELFF	TGTGCCAGCAGCGGCCGGGGGCGCACCGGGGAGCTGTTTTTT
TRBV7-9	-	TRBJ1-1	16	TRBD1	CASLPSGGGVNTEAFF	TGTGCCAGCTTACCTTCGGGAGGGGGCGTGAACACTGAAGCTTTCTTT
TRBV7-9	-	TRBJ1-1	13	-	CASSLEGNTEAFF	TGTGCCAGCAGCTTAGAAGGGAACACTGAAGCTTTCTTT
TRBV28	-	TRBJ2-7	14	-	CASSFGGTVYEQYF	TGTGCCAGCAGTTTCGGAGGAACTGTCTATGAGCAGTACTTC
TRBV5-6	-	TRBJ2-3	16	TRBD1	CASSFRTGGPTDTQYF	TGTGCCAGCAGCTTCCGGACAGGGGGCCCCACAGATACGCAGTATTTT
TRBV7-9	-	TRBJ2-3	15	TRBD2	CASSLIAGGTDTQYF	TGTGCCAGCAGTCTTATAGCGGGAGGAACAGATACGCAGTATTTT
TRBV5-6	-	TRBJ2-3	16	-	CASSKPGPGGTDTQYF	TGTGCCAGCAGTAAACCGGGACCCGGGGGCACAGATACGCAGTATTTT